This TCR beta chain was found in a study of cytomegalovirus exposure and HLA in healthy donors. With 60 Vbeta and 13 Jbeta primers, the PCR was carried out. Only in-frame clones appear in the TCRdb table, and some are missing; sequencing was by immunoSEQ multiplex PCR. The sample carries more than 100,000 clones, around 70% recorded once. The V gene's germline CDR1 is SGHTA and CDR2 FQGNSA. This CDR3 contains 19 residues. Trimming stripped 1 base from V and 8 bases from J, with 26 bases between. This sequence joins TRBV7-2 and TRBJ1-4, with D tentatively TRBD1 (5 bases). The sequencing input was PBMCs. The sequence derives from a woman aged 40 to 50 in good health and CMV-seropositive. CDR3 protein: CASSLVDSRWDYRGEKLFF. CDR3 in DNA: TGTGCCAGCAGCTTAGTCGACAGTCGGTGGGACTATCGGGGGGAAAAACTGTTTTTT.